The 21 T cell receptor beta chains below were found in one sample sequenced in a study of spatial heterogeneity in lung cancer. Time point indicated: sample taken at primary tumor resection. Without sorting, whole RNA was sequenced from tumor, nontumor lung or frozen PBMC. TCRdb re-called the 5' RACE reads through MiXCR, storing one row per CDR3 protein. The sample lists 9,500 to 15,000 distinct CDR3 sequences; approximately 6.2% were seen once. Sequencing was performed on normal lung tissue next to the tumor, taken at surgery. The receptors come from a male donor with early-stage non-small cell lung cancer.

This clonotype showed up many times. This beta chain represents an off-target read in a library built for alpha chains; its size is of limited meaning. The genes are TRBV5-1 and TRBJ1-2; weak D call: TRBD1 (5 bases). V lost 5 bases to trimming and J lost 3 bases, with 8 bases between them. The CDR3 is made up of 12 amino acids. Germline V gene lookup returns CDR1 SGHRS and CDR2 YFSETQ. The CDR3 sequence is CASSGGDYGYTF. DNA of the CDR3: TGCGCCAGCAGTGGAGGGGACTATGGCTACACCTTC.

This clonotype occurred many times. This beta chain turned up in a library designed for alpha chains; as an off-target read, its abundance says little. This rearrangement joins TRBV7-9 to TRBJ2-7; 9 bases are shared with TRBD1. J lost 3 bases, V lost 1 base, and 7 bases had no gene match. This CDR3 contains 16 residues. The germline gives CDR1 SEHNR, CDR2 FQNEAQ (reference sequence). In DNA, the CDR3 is TGTGCCAGCAGCTTAGTTTCCGGGACAGGGATCTACGAGCAGTACTTC. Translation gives CASSLVSGTGIYEQYF.

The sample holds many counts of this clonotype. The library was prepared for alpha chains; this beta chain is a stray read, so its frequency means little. The CDR3 DNA is TGTGCCACCACTCCATCCCTGAAACTAGCGCGAAACCCCTACAATGAGCAGTTCTTC. It specifies CATTPSLKLARNPYNEQFF. This rearrangement joins TRBV24-1 to TRBJ2-1; the match to TRBD2 covers 7 bases. This CDR3 is built from 19 residues. Germline V gene sequence: CDR1 KGHDR, CDR2 SFDVKD. With V trimmed by 8 bases and J by 2 bases, 20 bases remained unmatched.

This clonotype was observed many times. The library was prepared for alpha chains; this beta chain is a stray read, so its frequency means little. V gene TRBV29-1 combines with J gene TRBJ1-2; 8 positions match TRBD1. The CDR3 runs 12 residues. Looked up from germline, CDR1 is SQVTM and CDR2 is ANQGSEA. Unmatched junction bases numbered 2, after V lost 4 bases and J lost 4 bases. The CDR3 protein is CSVGQGTYGYTF. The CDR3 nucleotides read TGCAGCGTTGGACAGGGGACCTATGGCTACACCTTC.

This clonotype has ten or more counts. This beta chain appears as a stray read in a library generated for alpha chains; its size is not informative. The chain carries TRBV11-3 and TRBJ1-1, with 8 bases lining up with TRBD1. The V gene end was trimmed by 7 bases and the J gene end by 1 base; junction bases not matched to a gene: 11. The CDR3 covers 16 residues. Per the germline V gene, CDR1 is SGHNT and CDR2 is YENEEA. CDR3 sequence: CASTNRDRSRNTEAFF. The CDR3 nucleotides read TGTGCCAGCACCAACCGGGACAGGTCTCGGAACACTGAAGCTTTCTTT.

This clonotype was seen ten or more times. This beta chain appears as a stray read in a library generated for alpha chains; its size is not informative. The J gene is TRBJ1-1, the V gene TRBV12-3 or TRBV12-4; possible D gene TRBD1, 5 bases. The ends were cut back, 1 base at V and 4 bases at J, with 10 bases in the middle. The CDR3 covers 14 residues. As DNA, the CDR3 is TGTGCCAGCAGTTTAGTACAGGTACCCACTGAAGCTTTCTTT. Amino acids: CASSLVQVPTEAFF.

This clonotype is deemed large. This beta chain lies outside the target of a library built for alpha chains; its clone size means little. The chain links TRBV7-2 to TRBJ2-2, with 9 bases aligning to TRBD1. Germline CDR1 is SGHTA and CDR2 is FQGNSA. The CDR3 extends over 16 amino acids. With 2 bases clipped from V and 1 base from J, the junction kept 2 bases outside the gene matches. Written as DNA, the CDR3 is TGTGCCAGCAGCTTATGGGGACAGGGGAACACCGGGGAGCTGTTTTTT. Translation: CASSLWGQGNTGELFF.

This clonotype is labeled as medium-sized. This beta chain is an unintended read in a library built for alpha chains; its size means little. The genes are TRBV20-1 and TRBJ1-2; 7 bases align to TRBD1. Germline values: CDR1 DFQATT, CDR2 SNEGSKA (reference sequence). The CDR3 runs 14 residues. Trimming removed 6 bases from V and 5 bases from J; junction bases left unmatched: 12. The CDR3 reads CSALRQGNGYGYTF. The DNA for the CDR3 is TGCAGTGCCCTAAGACAGGGAAACGGTTATGGCTACACCTTC.

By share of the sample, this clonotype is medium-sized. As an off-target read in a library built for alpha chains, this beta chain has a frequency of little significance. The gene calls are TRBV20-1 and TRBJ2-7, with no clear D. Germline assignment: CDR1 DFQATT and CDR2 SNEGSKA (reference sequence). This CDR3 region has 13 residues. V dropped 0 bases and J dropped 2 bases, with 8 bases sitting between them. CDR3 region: CSARDPPAYEQYF. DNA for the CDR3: TGCAGTGCTAGAGACCCTCCCGCCTACGAGCAGTACTTC.

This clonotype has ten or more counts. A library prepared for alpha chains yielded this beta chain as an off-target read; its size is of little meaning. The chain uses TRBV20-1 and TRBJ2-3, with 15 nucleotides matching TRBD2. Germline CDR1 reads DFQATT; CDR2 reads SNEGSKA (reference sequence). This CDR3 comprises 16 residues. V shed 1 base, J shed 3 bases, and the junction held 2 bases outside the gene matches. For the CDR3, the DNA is TGCAGTGCTAGAGGGACTAGCGGGAGGGGAACAGATACGCAGTATTTT. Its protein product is CSARGTSGRGTDTQYF.

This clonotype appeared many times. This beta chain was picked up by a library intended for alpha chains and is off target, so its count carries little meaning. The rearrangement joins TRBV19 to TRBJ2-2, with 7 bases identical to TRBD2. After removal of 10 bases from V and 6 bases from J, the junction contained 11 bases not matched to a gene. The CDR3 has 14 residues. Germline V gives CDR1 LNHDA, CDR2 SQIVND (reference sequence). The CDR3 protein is CATGYSGIAGELFF. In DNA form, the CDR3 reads TGTGCCACCGGGTACAGCGGGATAGCCGGGGAGCTGTTTTTT.

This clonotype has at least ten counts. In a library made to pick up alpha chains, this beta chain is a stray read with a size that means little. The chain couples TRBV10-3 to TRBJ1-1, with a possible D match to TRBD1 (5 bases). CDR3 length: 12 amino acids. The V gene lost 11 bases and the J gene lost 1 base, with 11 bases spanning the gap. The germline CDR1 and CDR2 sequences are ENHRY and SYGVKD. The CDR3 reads CASRGGNTEAFF. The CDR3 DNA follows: TGTGCCTCCCGGGGGGGGAACACTGAAGCTTTCTTT.

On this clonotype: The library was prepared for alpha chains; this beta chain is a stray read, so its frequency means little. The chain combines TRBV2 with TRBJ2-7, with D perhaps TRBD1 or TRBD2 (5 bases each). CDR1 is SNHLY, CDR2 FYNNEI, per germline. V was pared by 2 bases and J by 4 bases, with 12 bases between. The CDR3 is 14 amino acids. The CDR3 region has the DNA TGTGCCAGCAGTGAAACCCACGGGGCGTACGAGCAGTACTTC. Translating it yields CASSETHGAYEQYF.

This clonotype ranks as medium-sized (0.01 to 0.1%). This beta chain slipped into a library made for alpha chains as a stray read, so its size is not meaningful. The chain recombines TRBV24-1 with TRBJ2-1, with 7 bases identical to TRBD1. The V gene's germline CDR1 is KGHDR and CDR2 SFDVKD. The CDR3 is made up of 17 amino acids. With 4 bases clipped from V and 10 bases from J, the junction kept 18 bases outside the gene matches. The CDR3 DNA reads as TGTGCCACCAGTGACCCGAAAGTAGACAGGGTGAGAGGGGAGCAGTTCTTC. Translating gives CATSDPKVDRVRGEQFF.

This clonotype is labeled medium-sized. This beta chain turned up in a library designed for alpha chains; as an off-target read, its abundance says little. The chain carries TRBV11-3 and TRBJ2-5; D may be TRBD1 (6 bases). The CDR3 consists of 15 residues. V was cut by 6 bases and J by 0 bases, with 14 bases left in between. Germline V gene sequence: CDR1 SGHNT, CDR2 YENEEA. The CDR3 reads CASRSRDKDQETQYF. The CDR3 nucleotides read TGTGCCAGCAGATCCCGGGACAAAGACCAAGAGACCCAGTACTTC.

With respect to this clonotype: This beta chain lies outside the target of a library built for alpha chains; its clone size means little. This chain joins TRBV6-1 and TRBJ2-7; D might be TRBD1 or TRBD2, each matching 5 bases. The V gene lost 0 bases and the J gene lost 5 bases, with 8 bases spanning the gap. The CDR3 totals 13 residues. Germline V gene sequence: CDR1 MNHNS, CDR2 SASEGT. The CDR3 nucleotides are TGTGCCAGCAGTGAAGCGAGGGGCCACGAGCAGTACTTC. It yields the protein CASSEARGHEQYF.

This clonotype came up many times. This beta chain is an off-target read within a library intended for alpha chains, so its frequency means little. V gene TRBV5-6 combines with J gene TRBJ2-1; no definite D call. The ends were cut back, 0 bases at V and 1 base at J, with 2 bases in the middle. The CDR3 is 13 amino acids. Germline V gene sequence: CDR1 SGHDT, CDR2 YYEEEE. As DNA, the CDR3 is TGTGCCAGCAGCTTGGTGTCCTACAATGAGCAGTTCTTC. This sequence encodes CASSLVSYNEQFF.

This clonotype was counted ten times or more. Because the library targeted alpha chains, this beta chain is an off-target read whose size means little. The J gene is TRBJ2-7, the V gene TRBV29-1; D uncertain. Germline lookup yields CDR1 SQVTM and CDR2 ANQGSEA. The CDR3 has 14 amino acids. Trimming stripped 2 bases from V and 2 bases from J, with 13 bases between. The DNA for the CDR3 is TGCAGCGTTGAAATCTGGGAAAGGCCCTACGAGCAGTACTTC. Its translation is CSVEIWERPYEQYF.

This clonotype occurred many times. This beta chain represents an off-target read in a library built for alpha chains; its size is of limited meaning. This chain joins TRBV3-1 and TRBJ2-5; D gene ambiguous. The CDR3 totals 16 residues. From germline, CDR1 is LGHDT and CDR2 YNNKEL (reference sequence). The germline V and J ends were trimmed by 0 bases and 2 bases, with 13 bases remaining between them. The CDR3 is CASSQDPAFLQETQYF. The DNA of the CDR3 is TGTGCCAGCAGCCAAGATCCGGCCTTCCTTCAAGAGACCCAGTACTTC.

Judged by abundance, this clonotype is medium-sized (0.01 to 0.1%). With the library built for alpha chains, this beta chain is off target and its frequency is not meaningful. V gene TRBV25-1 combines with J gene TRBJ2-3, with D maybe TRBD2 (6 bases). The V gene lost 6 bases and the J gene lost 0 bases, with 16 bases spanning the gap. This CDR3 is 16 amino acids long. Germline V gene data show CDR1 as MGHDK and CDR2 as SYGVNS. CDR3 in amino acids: CASSPRDLTSTDTQYF. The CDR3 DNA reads TGTGCCAGCAGCCCCCGGGACTTGACTAGCACAGATACGCAGTATTTT.

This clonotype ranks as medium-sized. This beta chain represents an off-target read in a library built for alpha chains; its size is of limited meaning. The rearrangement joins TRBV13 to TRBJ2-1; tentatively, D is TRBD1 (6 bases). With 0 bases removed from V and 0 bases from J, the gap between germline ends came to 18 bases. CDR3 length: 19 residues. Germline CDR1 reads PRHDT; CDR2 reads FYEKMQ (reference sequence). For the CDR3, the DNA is TGTGCCAGCAGCTTAGGACAGGGTATTAGTTTGAGCTCCTACAATGAGCAGTTCTTC. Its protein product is CASSLGQGISLSSYNEQFF.